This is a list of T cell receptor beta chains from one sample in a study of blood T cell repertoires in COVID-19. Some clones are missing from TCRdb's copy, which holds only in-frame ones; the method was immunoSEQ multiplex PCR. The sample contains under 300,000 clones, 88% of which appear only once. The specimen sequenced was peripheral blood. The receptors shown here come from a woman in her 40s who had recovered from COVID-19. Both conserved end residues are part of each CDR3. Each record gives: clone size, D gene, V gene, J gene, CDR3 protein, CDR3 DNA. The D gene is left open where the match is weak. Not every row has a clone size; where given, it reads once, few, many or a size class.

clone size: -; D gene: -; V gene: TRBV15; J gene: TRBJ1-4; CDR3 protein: CATSRALISTNEKLFF; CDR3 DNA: TGTGCCACCAGCAGAGCCCTAATCTCAACTAATGAAAAACTGTTTTTT
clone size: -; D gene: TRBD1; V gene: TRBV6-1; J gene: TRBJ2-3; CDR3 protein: CASSDSGTVADTQYF; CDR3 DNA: TGTGCCAGCAGTGATTCCGGGACAGTTGCAGATACGCAGTATTTT
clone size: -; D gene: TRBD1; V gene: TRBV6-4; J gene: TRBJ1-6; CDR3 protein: CASSSQGAQNSPLHF; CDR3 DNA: TGTGCCAGCAGTTCCCAGGGGGCGCAAAATTCACCCCTCCACTTT
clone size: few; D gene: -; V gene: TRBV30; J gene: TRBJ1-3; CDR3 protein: CAWSRGGVISGNTIYF; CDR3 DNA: TGTGCCTGGAGTCGAGGGGGGGTCATCTCTGGAAACACCATATATTTT
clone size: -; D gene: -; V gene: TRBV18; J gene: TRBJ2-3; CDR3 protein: CASSPDFTSTDTQYF; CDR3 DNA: TGTGCCAGCTCGCCAGACTTTACTAGCACAGATACGCAGTATTTT
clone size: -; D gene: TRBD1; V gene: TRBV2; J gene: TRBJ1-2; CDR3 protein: CASSEALQGGYYGYTF; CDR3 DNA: TGTGCCAGCAGTGAAGCCTTACAGGGGGGGTACTATGGCTACACCTTC
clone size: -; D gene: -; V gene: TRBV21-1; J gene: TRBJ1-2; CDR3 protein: CASSTHILHGYTF; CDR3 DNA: TGTGCCAGCAGCACACACATATTACATGGCTACACCTTC
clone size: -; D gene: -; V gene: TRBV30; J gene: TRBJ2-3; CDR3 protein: CAWVIRGAKDTQYF; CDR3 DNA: TGTGCCTGGGTAATCAGGGGGGCGAAAGATACGCAGTATTTT
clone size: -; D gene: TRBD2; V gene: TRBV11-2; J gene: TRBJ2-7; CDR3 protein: CASSPAFFSGNYEQYF; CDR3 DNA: TGTGCCAGCAGCCCCGCGTTTTTTAGCGGGAACTACGAGCAGTACTTC
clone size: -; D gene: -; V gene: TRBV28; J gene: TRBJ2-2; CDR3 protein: CASSFRQTTGELFF; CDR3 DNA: TGTGCCAGCAGTTTTCGCCAAACAACCGGGGAGCTGTTTTTT
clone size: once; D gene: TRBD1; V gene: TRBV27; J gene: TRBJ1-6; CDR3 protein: CASSFGQGNSPLHF; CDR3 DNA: TGTGCCAGCAGCTTCGGACAGGGGAATTCACCCCTCCACTTT
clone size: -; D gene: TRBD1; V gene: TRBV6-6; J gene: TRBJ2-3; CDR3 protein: CASTSGQGFADTQYF; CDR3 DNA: TGTGCCAGCACCTCAGGACAGGGGTTTGCAGATACGCAGTATTTT
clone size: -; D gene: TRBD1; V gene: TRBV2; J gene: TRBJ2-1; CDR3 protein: CASRAGQGRSYNEQFF; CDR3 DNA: TGTGCCAGCAGGGCGGGACAGGGGCGCTCCTACAATGAGCAGTTCTTC
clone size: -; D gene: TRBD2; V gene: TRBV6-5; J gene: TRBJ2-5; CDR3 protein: CASSSSGRSFETQYF; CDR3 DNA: TGTGCCAGCAGTTCTAGCGGGAGATCGTTCGAGACCCAGTACTTC
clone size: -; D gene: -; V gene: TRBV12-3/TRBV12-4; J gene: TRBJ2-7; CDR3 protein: CASSNEGSYEQYF; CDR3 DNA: TGTGCCAGCAGTAATGAGGGCTCCTACGAGCAGTACTTC
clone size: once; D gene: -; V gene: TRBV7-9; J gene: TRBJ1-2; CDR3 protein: CASSLGSTVENGYTF; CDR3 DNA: TGTGCCAGCAGCTTAGGTTCAACGGTAGAGAATGGCTACACCTTC
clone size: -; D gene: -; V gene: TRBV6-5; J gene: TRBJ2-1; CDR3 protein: CASIWQGPSNEQFF; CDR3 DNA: TGTGCCAGCATATGGCAGGGGCCTTCCAATGAGCAGTTCTTC
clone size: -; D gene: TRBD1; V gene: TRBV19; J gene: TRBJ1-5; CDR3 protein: CASTIRSGTGVNQPQHF; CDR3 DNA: TGTGCCAGTACCATACGATCCGGGACAGGGGTCAATCAGCCCCAGCATTTT
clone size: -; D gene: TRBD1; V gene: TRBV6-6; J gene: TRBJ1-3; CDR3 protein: CATTTGGHYSGNTIYF; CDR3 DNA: TGTGCCACCACGACAGGGGGGCACTACTCTGGAAACACCATATATTTT
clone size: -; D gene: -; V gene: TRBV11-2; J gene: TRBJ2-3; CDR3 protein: CASSPRLVGGTDTQYF; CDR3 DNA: TGTGCCAGCAGCCCGCGCCTTGTAGGGGGCACAGATACGCAGTATTTT
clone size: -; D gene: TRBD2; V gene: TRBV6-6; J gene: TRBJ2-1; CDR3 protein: CASSYGTSGSYNEQFF; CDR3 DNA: TGTGCCAGCAGTTACGGGACTAGCGGGAGCTACAATGAGCAGTTCTTC
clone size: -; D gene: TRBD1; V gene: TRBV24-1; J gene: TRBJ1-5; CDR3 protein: CATSDSHGTVSNQPQHF; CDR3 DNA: TGTGCCACCAGTGACAGCCACGGGACAGTTAGCAATCAGCCCCAGCATTTT
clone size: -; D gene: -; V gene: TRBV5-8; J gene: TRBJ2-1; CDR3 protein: CASSTGQGGTNEQFF; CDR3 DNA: TGTGCCAGCAGCACGGGACAAGGGGGAACCAATGAGCAGTTCTTC
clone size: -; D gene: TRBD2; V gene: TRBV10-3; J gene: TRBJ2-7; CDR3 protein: CAIRTSGSYEQYF; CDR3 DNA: TGTGCCATCAGGACTAGCGGGAGCTACGAGCAGTACTTC
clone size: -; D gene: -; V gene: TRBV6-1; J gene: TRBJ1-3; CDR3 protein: CASSEPGSPAGNTIYF; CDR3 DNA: TGTGCCAGCAGCGAACCGGGTTCTCCGGCTGGAAACACCATATATTTT
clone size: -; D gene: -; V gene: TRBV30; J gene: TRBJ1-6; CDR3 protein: CAWSVIQGNSPLHF; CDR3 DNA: TGTGCCTGGAGTGTAATACAGGGTAATTCACCCCTCCACTTT
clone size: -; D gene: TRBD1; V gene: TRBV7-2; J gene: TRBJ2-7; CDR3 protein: CASSLAAGTGLGEQYF; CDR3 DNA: TGTGCCAGCAGCTTAGCGGCGGGGACAGGGTTGGGGGAGCAGTACTTC
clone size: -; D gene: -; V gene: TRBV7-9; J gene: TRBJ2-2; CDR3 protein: CASSRRGLPGAGELFF; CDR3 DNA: TGTGCCAGCAGCCGAAGGGGCCTCCCGGGCGCCGGGGAGCTGTTTTTT
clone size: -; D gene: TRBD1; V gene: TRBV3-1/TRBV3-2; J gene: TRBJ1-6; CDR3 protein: CASSQARDREHSPLHF; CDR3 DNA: TGTGCCAGCAGCCAGGCCCGGGACAGGGAACATTCACCCCTCCACTTT